This record looks at one T cell receptor beta chain sequence and its context. Antigen: not known. Time point noted: week 35, safety follow-up. One vaccine dose held 300 ug of mutant IDH1 20-mer peptide and came with topical imiquimod. Between the trimmed V and J ends, which lost 5 bases and 0 bases, there was a span of 8 bases. The germline V gene encodes CDR1 MNHNY and CDR2 SVGAGI (reference sequence). This CDR3 has 14 residues. The entry originates in a study of a mutant IDH1 vaccine in newly diagnosed glioma. About the study: Onset of vaccination occurred 4-6 weeks following radiotherapy alone, or with temozolomide cycles.

The method was immunoSEQ multiplex PCR; TCRdb's version includes in-frame clones alone and lacks a portion of them. The table lists over 40,000 clones, approximately 80% of them singletons. The specimen comprised PBMCs, sampled from a glioma patient whose treatment included an IDH1 peptide vaccine. The rearrangement uses TRBV6-6 and TRBJ2-4; the D is unclear. The TCR originated in a woman in her 40s with glioma. Some clones in this sample may be carry-over from other donors' samples. The CDR3 spells CASSGVGAKNIQYF. In DNA, the CDR3 is TGTGCCAGCAGTGGGGTGGGAGCCAAAAACATTCAGTACTTC.